This TCR beta chain was documented in a study of blood T cell repertoires in COVID-19. The method was immunoSEQ multiplex PCR; TCRdb's version includes in-frame clones alone and lacks a portion of them. The sample yields 95,000 to 150,000 clones, around 86% seen once. This CDR3 region has 15 residues. V was pared by 6 bases and J by 7 bases, with 10 bases of the junction left unmatched. Germline CDR1 and CDR2: MNHEY and SVGAGI. The chain employs TRBV6-5 and TRBJ1-5; 9 nucleotides agree with TRBD1. Sequenced input: peripheral blood. The TCR originated in a man aged 35-49 years with acute or convalescent COVID-19. The CDR3 nucleotides are TGTGCCAGCAGCTCGGGGACAGGGACTAACCAGCCCCAGCATTTT. Translating it yields CASSSGTGTNQPQHF.